This entry describes one T cell receptor beta chain. The antigen remains unidentified. Compared with germline, one end of the junction differs, possibly owing to a read error. CDR3 length: 11 residues. Germline values: CDR1 SEHNR, CDR2 FQNEAQ (reference sequence). The data originate from a study of shared clonotypes between healthy human individuals. Study conclusions and caveats: Sharing of clonotypes among donors was expected to vary with sequencing depth. Few donors limited the genetic and exposure-history diversity represented.

None of the donors, who were healthy HIV-negative adults, had recently had acute infections or vaccinations. TCRdb's copy holds only in-frame clones and misses some; the assay was immunoSEQ multiplex PCR. The sample contains about 960,000 clones, about three quarters of which appear only once. The TCR sequence derives from a man aged 18 to 35 in good health. What was sequenced was memory CD4+ T cells sorted from blood. Regarding subset: CD45RA-negative fraction. The J gene is TRBJ1-1, the V gene TRBV7-9, with 9 bases that match TRBD1. DNA of the CDR3: TGTGCCAGCAGTAACAGGGGGCTGCCCGTCTTT. This encodes CASSNRGLPVF.